Detailed here is one T cell receptor beta chain. The data originate from a study of blood T cell repertoires in COVID-19. Across the whole study: Collection of acute and convalescent COVID-19 samples took place in the United States, Italy and Spain.

The assay was immunoSEQ multiplex PCR, and TCRdb's table has in-frame clones only and misses some. The sample consists of about 47,000 clones, about 88% of them appearing once. The CDR3 length is 16 residues. The ends lost 7 bases at V and 2 bases at J; junction bases unmatched: 10. Germline V lookup: CDR1 KGHSH, CDR2 LQKENI. This chain links TRBV18 with TRBJ2-2; 7 nucleotides agree with TRBD1. Specimen: peripheral blood. This clonotype was obtained from a man between 45 and 60 years old with acute or convalescent COVID-19. The CDR3 loop is CASLPGQIINTGELFF. The CDR3 coding sequence is TGTGCCAGCTTACCGGGACAGATTATTAACACCGGGGAGCTGTTTTTT.